Here is one T cell receptor (beta chain) with its context. Its antigen remains unidentified. Assay: immunoSEQ multiplex PCR; the TCRdb copy retains only in-frame clones and omits some. Among about 100,000 clones listed, around nine tenths were seen once. Germline CDR1 reads MNHNY; CDR2 reads SVGAGI (reference sequence). This CDR3 has 13 residues. With 4 bases removed from V and 5 bases from J, the gap between germline ends came to 11 bases. The data stem from a study of identifying expanded T cells in peripheral blood. General study points: Differentially abundant clones: roughly 1.3 between replicates, around 17 at roughly 2 weeks, around 19 at four. Clone count variance between roughly 2-week samples rose with total template count.

Healthy donors had no documented immune events, such as infections, while sampled. The V and J genes are TRBV6-6 and TRBJ2-5; D is unresolved. This clonotype originated in a person aged 18-70 years in good health. The sequencing input was blood. CDR3 region: CASSLEPRETQYF. In DNA, the CDR3 is TGTGCCAGCAGTTTGGAACCTCGGGAGACCCAGTACTTC.